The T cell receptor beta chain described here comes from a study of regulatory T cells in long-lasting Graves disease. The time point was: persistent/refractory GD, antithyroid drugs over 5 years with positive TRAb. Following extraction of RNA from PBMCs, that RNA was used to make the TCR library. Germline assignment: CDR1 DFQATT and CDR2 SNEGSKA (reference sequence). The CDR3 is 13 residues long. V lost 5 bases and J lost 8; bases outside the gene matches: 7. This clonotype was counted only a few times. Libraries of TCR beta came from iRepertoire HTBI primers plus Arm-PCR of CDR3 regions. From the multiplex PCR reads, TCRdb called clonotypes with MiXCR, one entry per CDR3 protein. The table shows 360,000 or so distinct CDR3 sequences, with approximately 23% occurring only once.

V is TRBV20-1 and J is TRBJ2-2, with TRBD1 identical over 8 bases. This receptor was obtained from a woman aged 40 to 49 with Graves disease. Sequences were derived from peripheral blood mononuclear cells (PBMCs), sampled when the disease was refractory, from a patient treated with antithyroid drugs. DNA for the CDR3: TGCAGTGCTTACAGGGGGACTGAAGGGGAGCTGTTTTTT. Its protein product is CSAYRGTEGELFF.